The clone carrying this TCR beta chain showed up many times. The sample originates from a study of CD8 T cells in ankylosing spondylitis. The germline V gene encodes CDR1 SQVTM and CDR2 ANQGSEA. V was trimmed by 6 bases and J by 11 bases, leaving 16 bases between them. This CDR3 spans 11 amino acids. One entry per CDR3 protein results from TCRdb running MiXCR on the 5' RACE reads. This table has roughly 160,000 distinct CDR3 sequences, 9.8% appearing once. The receptor's source is a female donor with ankylosing spondylitis or in good health (not recorded which). The sample consisted of blood, either unsorted or a sorted T cell fraction (not recorded which). V and J are TRBV29-1 and TRBJ1-1; a weak D match, TRBD1 (5 bases). The CDR3 DNA reads as TGCAGCGTCCCTCAGGGATCGATGGCTTTCTTT. Translated, it gives CSVPQGSMAFF.